The 13 T cell receptor beta chains in this list originate from one sample, sequenced in a study of shared clonotypes between healthy human individuals. Terminally differentiated effector memory CD45RA+ cells were left out of the naive CD8 fraction, which was CD45RO-negative and positively selected for CCR7. Clones were sequenced by immunoSEQ multiplex PCR, and TCRdb holds only the in-frame ones, with some missing. Of about 2.1 million clones listed, around 95% are singletons. Material for sequencing was naive CD8+ T cells from PBMCs. The receptors were gathered from a man aged 18 to 29 in good health. Some clones in this sample may be carry-over from other donors' samples.

The CDR3: CASSPGGGNYEQYF. The CDR3 nucleotides read TGTGCCAGCAGCCCAGGGGGGGGAAACTACGAGCAGTACTTC. This chain links TRBV11-2 with TRBJ2-7; tentatively, D is TRBD1 or TRBD2 (7 bases each). The CDR3 is 14 amino acids. CDR1 and CDR2 from the germline V gene are SGHAT and FQNNGV. V lost 5 bases and J lost 3, with 14 bases in between.

The rearrangement uses TRBV11-2 and TRBJ2-7; 13 nucleotides line up with TRBD2. The germline CDR1 and CDR2 sequences are SGHAT and FQNNGV. V was clipped by 6 bases and J by 7 bases; unmatched bases: 12. The CDR3 is made up of 16 amino acids. The DNA of the CDR3 is TGTGCCAGCAGGACTATTTTGACTAGCGGGAGGTGGGAGCAGTACTTC. It translates to CASRTILTSGRWEQYF.

The chain recombines TRBV4-3 with TRBJ2-3; TRBD2 matches at 8 bases. Germline V gene sequence: CDR1 LGHNA, CDR2 YSLEER. This CDR3 spans 16 amino acids. The J segment lost 5 bases and the V segment lost 3 bases, leaving 10 bases of the junction unmatched. The CDR3 sequence is CASSQRPAGAVDTQYF. Written as DNA, the CDR3 is TGCGCCAGCAGCCAGAGGCCAGCGGGAGCCGTAGATACGCAGTATTTT.

V and J are TRBV5-5 and TRBJ2-7; maybe TRBD2 (5 bases). Trimming removed 0 bases at V and 0 bases at J, with 16 bases between. This CDR3 contains 17 residues. The germline gives CDR1 SGHKS, CDR2 YYEKEE (reference sequence). The CDR3 DNA reads as TGTGCCAGCAGCTTGGGCCGAGGCGGGTCTCACTCCTACGAGCAGTACTTC. Protein sequence: CASSLGRGGSHSYEQYF.

On this clone: Distinct nucleotide sequences in the sample also encode this CDR3. J is TRBJ2-1 and V is TRBV5-5; 8 positions agree with TRBD2. The CDR3 runs 15 residues. J gave up 4 bases and V 0 bases, and 3 bases lay outside the gene matches. Germline-derived CDR1 and CDR2 are SGHKS and YYEKEE (reference sequence). The CDR3 protein is CASSLAGGRYNEQFF. The CDR3 DNA sequence: TGTGCCAGCAGCTTGGCGGGAGGGCGGTACAATGAGCAGTTCTTC.

This clone was picked up many times. V gene TRBV9 combines with J gene TRBJ2-4, with 12 bases lining up with TRBD1. After removal of 5 bases from V and 7 bases from J, the junction contained 7 bases not matched to a gene. Germline-derived CDR1 and CDR2 are SGDLS and YYNGEE. The CDR3 has 15 amino acids. CDR3: CASSRDRGLLNIQYF. DNA for the CDR3: TGTGCCAGCAGTCGGGACAGGGGGCTTTTGAACATTCAGTACTTC.

A single count supports this clone. The V gene is TRBV13, the J gene TRBJ1-2; 9 nucleotides align to TRBD1. The CDR3 spans 14 residues. Germline V gives CDR1 PRHDT, CDR2 FYEKMQ (reference sequence). J lost 6 bases, V lost 5 bases, and 7 bases had no gene match. The CDR3 sequence: CASSDGGTGNGYTF. The CDR3 nucleotides read TGTGCCAGCAGCGACGGCGGGACAGGGAATGGCTACACCTTC. Supplemented by reference TRBV13 and TRBJ1-2, the full variable domain reads AAGVIQSPRHLIKEKRETATLKCYPIPRHDTVYWYQQGPGQDPQFLISFYEKMQSDKGSIPDRFSAQQFSDYHSELNMSSLELGDSALYFCASSDGGTGNGYTFGSGTRLTVV.

This clone has only one observation. V usage is TRBV19 and J usage is TRBJ1-2; D uncertain. The CDR3 length is 14 residues. Trimming cost V 3 bases and J 4 bases, with 12 bases left between them. The germline V gene has CDR1 LNHDA and CDR2 SQIVND (reference sequence). The CDR3 DNA reads TGTGCCAGTAGTATTATCAACGCCTTCTATGGCTACACCTTC. Its protein product is CASSIINAFYGYTF.

The V call is TRBV13, the J call TRBJ1-2, with 8 positions matching TRBD1. The CDR3 runs 14 residues. The germline V gene encodes CDR1 PRHDT and CDR2 FYEKMQ (reference sequence). V gave up 5 bases and J gave up 4 bases; unmatched junction bases: 6. The CDR3 DNA reads as TGTGCCAGCAGCGGGAAGACAGGGGCCTATGGCTACACCTTC. This codes for CASSGKTGAYGYTF. Drawing the rest from reference TRBV13 and TRBJ1-2, the complete variable domain is AAGVIQSPRHLIKEKRETATLKCYPIPRHDTVYWYQQGPGQDPQFLISFYEKMQSDKGSIPDRFSAQQFSDYHSELNMSSLELGDSALYFCASSGKTGAYGYTFGSGTRLTVV.

The V call is TRBV11-2, the J call TRBJ2-7, with unresolved D. CDR3 length: 14 residues. Trimming cost V 5 bases and J 1 base, with 12 bases left between them. Germline CDR1 reads SGHAT; CDR2 reads FQNNGV. This chain's CDR3 is CASSTRTESYEQYF. The CDR3 DNA is TGTGCCAGCAGCACCAGGACGGAGTCCTACGAGCAGTACTTC.

This clone was seen a single time. This chain uses TRBV6-5 with TRBJ2-1; D gene ambiguous. Trimming shortened V by 6 bases and J by 4 bases, and 13 bases separated the two germline ends. CDR1 MNHEY and CDR2 SVGAGI come from the germline V gene. The CDR3 is made up of 14 amino acids. The CDR3 protein is CASSLTDLYNEQFF. The CDR3 DNA sequence: TGTGCCAGCAGCCTAACGGACCTATACAATGAGCAGTTCTTC.

The CDR3 here is CASSSPLAEIYNEQFF. As DNA, the CDR3 is TGTGCCAGCAGTTCCCCCCTAGCGGAGATCTACAATGAGCAGTTCTTC. V gene TRBV6-6 combines with J gene TRBJ2-1; 7 bases are shared with TRBD2. Germline V gives CDR1 MNHNY, CDR2 SVGAGI (reference sequence). V lost 4 bases and J lost 3; bases outside the gene matches: 9. This CDR3 comprises 16 residues.

The chain carries TRBV6-6 and TRBJ1-1, with 10 bases lining up with TRBD1. CDR3 length: 14 residues. After removal of 6 bases from V and 2 bases from J, the junction contained 3 bases not matched to a gene. Per germline, CDR1 MNHNY and CDR2 SVGAGI (reference sequence). CDR3 nucleotides: TGTGCCAGCAGGGACAGGGGGGACAACACTGAAGCTTTCTTT. Its translation: CASRDRGDNTEAFF.